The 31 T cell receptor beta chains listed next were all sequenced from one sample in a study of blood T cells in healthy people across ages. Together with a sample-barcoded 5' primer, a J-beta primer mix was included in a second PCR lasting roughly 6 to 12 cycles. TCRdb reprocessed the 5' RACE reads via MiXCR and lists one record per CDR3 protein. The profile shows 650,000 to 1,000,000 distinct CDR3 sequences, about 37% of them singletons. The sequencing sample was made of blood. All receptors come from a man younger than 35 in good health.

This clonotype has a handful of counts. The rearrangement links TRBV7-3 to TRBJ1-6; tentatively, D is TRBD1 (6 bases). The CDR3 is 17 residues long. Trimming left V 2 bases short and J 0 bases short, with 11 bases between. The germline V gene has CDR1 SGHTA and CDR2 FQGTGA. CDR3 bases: TGTGCCAGCAGCTTACAGGACAGTAGCTCCTATAATTCACCCCTCCACTTT. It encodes CASSLQDSSSYNSPLHF.

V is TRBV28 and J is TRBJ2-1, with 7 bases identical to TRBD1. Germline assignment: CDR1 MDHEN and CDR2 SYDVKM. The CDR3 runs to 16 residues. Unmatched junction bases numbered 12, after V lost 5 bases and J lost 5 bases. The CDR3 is CASSLRTGTGNNEQFF. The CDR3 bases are TGTGCCAGCAGTCTAAGGACAGGCACGGGCAACAATGAGCAGTTCTTC.

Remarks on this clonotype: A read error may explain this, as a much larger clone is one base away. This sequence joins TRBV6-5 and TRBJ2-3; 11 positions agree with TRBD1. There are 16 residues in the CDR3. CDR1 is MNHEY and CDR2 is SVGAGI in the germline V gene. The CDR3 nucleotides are TGTGCCAGCAGTTATCTAGGGACAGGGGGAACAGATATGCAGTATTTT. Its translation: CASSYLGTGGTDMQYF.

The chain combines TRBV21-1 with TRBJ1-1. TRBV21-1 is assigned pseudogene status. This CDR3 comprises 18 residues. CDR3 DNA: TGTGCCAGCAGCAAAGCGCTTTCGGGGTATTATCGGGACACTGAAGCTTTCTTT. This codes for CASSKALSGYYRDTEAFF.

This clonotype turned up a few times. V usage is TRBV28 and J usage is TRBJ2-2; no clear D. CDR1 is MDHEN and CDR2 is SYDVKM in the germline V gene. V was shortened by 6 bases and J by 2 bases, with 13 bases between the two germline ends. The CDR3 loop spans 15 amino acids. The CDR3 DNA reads TGTGCCAGCAGCGACGTGGGGATTAACACCGGGGAGCTGTTTTTT. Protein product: CASSDVGINTGELFF.

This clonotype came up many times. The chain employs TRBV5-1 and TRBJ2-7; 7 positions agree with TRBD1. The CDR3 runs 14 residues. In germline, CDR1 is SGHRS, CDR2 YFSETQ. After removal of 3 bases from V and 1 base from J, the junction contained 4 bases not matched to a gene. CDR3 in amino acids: CASSYWTGSYEQYF. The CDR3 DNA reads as TGCGCCAGCAGCTACTGGACAGGTTCCTACGAGCAGTACTTC.

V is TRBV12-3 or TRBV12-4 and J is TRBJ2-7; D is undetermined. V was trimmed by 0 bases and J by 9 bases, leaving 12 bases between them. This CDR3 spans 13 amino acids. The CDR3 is CASSLASLNGQYF. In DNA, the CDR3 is TGTGCCAGCAGTTTAGCGTCACTCAATGGGCAGTACTTC.

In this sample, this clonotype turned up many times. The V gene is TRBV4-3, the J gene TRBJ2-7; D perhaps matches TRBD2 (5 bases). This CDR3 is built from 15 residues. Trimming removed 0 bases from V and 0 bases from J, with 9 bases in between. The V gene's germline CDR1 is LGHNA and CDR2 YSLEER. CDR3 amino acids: CASSQEERNSYEQYF. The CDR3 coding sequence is TGCGCCAGCAGCCAAGAGGAGCGGAACTCCTACGAGCAGTACTTC.

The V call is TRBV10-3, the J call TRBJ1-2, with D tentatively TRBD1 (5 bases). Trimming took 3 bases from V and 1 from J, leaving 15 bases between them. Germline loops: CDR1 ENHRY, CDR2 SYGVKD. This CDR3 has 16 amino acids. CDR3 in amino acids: CAISEGEGRGNYGYTF. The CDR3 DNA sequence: TGTGCCATCAGTGAAGGGGAGGGCCGGGGTAACTATGGCTACACCTTC.

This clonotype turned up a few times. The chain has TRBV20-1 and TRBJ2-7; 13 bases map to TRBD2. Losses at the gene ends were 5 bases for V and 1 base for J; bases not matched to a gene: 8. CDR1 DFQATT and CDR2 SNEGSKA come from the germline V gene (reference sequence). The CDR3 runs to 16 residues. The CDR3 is CSARPGTSGTSYEQYF. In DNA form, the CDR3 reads TGCAGTGCTCGTCCCGGGACTAGCGGGACTTCCTACGAGCAGTACTTC.

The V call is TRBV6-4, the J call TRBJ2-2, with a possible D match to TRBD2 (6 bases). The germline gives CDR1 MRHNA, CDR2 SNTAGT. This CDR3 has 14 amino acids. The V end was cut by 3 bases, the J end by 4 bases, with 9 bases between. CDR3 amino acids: CASSEQGGTGELFF. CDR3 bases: TGTGCCAGCAGTGAGCAGGGAGGCACCGGGGAGCTGTTTTTT.

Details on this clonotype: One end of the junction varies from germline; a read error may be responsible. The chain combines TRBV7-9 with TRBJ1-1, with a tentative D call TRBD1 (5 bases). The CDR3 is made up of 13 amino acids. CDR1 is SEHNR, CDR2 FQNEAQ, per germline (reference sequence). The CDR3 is CASSQTVNAEAFF. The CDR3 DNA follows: TGTGCCAGCAGCCAGACAGTGAACGCTGAAGCTTTCTTT.

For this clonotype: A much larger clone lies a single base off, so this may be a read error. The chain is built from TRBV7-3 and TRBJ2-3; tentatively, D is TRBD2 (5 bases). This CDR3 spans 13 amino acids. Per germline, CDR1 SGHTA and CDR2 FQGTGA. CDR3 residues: CASSATNTDAQYF. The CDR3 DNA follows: TGTGCCAGCAGCGCGACTAACACAGATGCGCAGTATTTT.

CDR3 coding DNA: TGTGCCAGCAGTTTCGAGGGGGCAAACACTGAAGCTTTCTTT. Encoded protein: CASSFEGANTEAFF. The chain has TRBV27 and TRBJ1-1; 7 bases are a match to TRBD1. The CDR3 is 14 residues long. Per germline, CDR1 MNHEY and CDR2 SMNVEV (reference sequence). J was trimmed by 2 bases and V by 3 bases; bases with no gene match: 3.

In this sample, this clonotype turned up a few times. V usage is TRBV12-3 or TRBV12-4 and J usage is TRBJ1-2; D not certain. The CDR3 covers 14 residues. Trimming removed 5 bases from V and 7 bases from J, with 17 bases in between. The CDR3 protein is CASSPGEGGGGYTF. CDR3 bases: TGTGCCAGCAGTCCCGGAGAGGGAGGTGGTGGCTACACCTTC.

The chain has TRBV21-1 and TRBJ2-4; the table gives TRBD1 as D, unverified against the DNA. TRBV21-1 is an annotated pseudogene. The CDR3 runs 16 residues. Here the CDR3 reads CASSKGPTGTKNIQYF. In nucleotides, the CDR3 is TGTGCCAGCAGCAAAGGCCCGACAGGGACCAAAAACATTCAGTACTTC.

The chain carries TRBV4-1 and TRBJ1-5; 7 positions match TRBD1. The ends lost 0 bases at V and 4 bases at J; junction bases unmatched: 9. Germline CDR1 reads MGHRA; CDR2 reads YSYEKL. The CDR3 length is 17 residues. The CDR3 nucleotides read TGCGCCAGCAGCCAAGATTTGATGGCCAGGGGGAATCAGCCCCAGCATTTT. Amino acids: CASSQDLMARGNQPQHF.

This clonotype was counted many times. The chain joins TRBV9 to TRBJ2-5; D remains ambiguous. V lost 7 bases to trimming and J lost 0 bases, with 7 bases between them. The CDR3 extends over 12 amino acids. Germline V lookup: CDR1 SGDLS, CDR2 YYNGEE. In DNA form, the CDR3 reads TGTGCCAGCTCCTCGGACCAAGAGACCCAGTACTTC. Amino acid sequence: CASSSDQETQYF.

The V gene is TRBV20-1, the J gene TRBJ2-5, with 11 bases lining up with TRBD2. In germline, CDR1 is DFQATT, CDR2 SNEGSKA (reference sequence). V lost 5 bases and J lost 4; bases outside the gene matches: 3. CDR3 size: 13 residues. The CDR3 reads CSAQGTSGETQYF. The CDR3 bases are TGCAGTGCTCAAGGGACTAGCGGAGAGACCCAGTACTTC.

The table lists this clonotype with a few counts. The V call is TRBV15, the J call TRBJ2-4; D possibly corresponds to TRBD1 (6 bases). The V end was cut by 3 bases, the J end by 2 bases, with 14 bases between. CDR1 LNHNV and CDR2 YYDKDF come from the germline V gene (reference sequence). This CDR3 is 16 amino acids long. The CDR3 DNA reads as TGTGCCACCAGCAGTCTAGGGGGTAGTACCAAAAACATTCAGTACTTC. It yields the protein CATSSLGGSTKNIQYF.

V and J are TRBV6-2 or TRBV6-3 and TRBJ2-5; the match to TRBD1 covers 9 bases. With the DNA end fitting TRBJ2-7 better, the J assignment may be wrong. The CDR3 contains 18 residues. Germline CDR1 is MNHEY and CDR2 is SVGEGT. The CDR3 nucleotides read TGTGCCAGCAGTTACGTACAGGGGGCAGCTGACTCTACCTCCGAGCAGTACTTC. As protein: CASSYVQGAADSTSEQYF.

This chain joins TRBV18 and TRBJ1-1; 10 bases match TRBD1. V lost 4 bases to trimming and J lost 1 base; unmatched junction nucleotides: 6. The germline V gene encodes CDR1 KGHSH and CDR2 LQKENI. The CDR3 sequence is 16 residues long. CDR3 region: CASSRTGTGENTEAFF. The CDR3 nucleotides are TGTGCCAGCTCACGGACCGGGACAGGGGAGAACACTGAAGCTTTCTTT.

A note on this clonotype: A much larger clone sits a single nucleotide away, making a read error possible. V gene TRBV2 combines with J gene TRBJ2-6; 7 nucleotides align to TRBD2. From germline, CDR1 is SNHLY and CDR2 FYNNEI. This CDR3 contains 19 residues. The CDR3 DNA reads TGTACCAGCAGTGAAATGAGGGCTAGCGGACGCTCTGGGGCCAACGTCCTGACTTTC. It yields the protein CTSSEMRASGRSGANVLTF.

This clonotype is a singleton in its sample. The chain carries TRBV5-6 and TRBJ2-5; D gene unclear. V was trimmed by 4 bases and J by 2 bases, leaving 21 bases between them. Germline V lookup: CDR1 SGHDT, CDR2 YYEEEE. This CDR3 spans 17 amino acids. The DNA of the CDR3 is TGTGCCAGCAGCCACCGGCACTTTAGAATCCATCAAGAGACCCAGTACTTC. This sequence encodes CASSHRHFRIHQETQYF. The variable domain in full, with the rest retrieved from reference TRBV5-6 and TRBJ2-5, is DAGVTQSPTHLIKTRGQQVTLRCSPKSGHDTVSWYQQALGQGPQFIFQYYEEEERQRGNFPDRFSGHQFPNYSSELNVNALLLGDSALYLCASSHRHFRIHQETQYFGPGTRLLVL.

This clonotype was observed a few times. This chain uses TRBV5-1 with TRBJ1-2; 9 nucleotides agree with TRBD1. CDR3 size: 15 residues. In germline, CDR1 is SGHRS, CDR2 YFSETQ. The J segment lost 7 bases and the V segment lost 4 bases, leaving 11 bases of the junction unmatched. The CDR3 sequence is CASSPVGQGYFGYTF. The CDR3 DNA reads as TGCGCCAGCAGCCCGGTTGGACAGGGGTATTTTGGCTACACCTTC.

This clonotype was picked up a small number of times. The CDR3 DNA reads TGTGCCAGCCCCGGCCCACAGAACACTGAAGCTTTCTTT. Residues: CASPGPQNTEAFF. The chain combines TRBV5-8 with TRBJ1-1, with no clear D. The V gene's germline CDR1 is SGHTS and CDR2 YDEGEE. The V end lost 7 bases, the J end lost 1 base, and 11 bases lay between the germline ends. The CDR3 is made up of 13 amino acids.

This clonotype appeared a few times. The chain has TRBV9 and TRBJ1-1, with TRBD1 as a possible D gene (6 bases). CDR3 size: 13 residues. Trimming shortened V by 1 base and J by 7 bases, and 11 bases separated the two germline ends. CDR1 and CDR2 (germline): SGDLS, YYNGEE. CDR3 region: CASSVTGPGEAFF. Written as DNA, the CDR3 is TGTGCCAGCAGCGTAACAGGGCCCGGTGAAGCTTTCTTT. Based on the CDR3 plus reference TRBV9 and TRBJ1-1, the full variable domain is DSGVTQTPKHLITATGQRVTLRCSPRSGDLSVYWYQQSLDQGLQFLIQYYNGEERAKGNILERFSAQQFPDLHSELNLSSLELGDSALYFCASSVTGPGEAFFGQGTRLTVV.

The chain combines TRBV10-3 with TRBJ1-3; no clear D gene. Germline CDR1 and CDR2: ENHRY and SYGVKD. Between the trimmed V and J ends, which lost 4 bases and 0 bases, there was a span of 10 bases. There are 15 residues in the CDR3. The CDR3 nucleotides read TGTGCCATCAGTGGAAGCCAGAGCTCTGGAAACACCATATATTTT. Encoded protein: CAISGSQSSGNTIYF.

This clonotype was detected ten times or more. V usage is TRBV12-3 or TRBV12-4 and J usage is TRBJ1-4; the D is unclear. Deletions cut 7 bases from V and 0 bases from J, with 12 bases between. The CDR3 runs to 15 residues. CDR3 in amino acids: CASTRSGSTNEKLFF. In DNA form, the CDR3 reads TGTGCCAGCACCCGGTCAGGCTCAACTAATGAAAAACTGTTTTTT.

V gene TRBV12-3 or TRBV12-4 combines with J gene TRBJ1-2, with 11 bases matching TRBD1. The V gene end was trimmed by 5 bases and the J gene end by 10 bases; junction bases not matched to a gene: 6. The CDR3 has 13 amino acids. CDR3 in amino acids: CASSRRDRGYYTF. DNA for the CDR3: TGTGCCAGCAGTCGAAGGGACAGGGGGTACTACACCTTC.

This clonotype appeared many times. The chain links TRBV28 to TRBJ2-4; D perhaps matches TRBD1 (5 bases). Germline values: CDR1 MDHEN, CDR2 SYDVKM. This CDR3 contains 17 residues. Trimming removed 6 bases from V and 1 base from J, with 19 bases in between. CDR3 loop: CASRAGRSKGAKNIQYF. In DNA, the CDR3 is TGTGCCAGCAGAGCAGGGCGGAGTAAAGGGGCCAAAAACATTCAGTACTTC.